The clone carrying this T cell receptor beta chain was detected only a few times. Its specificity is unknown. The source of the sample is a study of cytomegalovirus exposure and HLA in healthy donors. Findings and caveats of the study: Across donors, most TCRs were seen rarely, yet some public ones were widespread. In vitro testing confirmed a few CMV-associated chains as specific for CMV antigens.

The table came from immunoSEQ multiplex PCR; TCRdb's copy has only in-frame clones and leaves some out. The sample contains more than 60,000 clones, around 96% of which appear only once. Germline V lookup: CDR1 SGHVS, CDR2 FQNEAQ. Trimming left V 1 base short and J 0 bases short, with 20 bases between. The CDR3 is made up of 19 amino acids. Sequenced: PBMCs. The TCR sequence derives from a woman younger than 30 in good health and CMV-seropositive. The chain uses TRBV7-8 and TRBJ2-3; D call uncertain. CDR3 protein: CASSLGSVVERHSTDTQYF. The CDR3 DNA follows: TGTGCCAGCAGCTTAGGGTCGGTTGTGGAGCGCCATAGCACAGATACGCAGTATTTT.